Below, one T cell receptor beta chain is given with its context. Its cognate antigen is unknown. This clone may be a read error of a much larger clone one base away. A 5'RACE template-switching step, the method used to make TCR cDNA, added a universal primer site and UMIs. TCRdb ran MiXCR on the 5' RACE reads and lists one entry per CDR3 protein. The data show about 160,000 distinct CDR3 sequences, 6% to 7.5% seen once. V lost 3 bases and J lost 15, with 25 bases in between. Germline loops: CDR1 SGHNT, CDR2 YYREEE (reference sequence). The CDR3 is 15 amino acids. This record comes from a study of T cells after yellow fever vaccination. Whole-study results and caveats: Most primary-vaccination clones recurred post-booster (around 95% CD4, 88% CD8).

This specimen was CD4+ T cells sorted from PBMCs, taken about 5 days after the first yellow fever vaccination. V and J are TRBV5-4 and TRBJ2-4; no firm D call. This receptor was taken from a man between 18 and 29 years old who received the YFV17D yellow fever vaccine. This CDR3 reads CASSSSNQVRTAWYF. The DNA for the CDR3 is TGTGCCAGCAGCTCCAGCAACCAGGTACGCACGGCTTGGTACTTC.